This passage covers 21 T cell receptor beta chains from one sample sequenced in a study of control samples from healthy donors and cancer patients. TCRdb keeps only in-frame clones here, not all; method: immunoSEQ multiplex PCR. The repertoire holds about 130,000 clones, with roughly 90% as singletons. The sequencing input was blood. These receptors were obtained from a man in his late teens or twenties in good health.

V is TRBV5-1 and J is TRBJ1-1; 7 nucleotides align to TRBD1. CDR3 length: 13 residues. V gave up 4 bases and J gave up 4 bases; unmatched junction bases: 4. Germline loops: CDR1 SGHRS, CDR2 YFSETQ. CDR3 loop: CASSADRATEAFF. CDR3 nucleotide sequence: TGCGCCAGCAGCGCCGACAGGGCCACTGAAGCTTTCTTT.

V usage is TRBV14 and J usage is TRBJ1-1, with D uncertain. The germline V gene has CDR1 SGHDN and CDR2 FVKESK. This CDR3 is 17 amino acids long. The V and J ends lost 4 bases and 0 bases respectively, with 18 bases between them. The CDR3, as DNA: TGTGCCAGCAGCCCTAATACCAAAACAGACATGAACACTGAAGCTTTCTTT. Translating gives CASSPNTKTDMNTEAFF.

This clone was seen a single time. The V and J genes are TRBV10-3 and TRBJ1-1; perhaps TRBD1 as D (6 bases). The CDR3 is 14 amino acids. Looked up from germline, CDR1 is ENHRY and CDR2 is SYGVKD. The CDR3: CATTGTSGDTEAFF. CDR3 nucleotide sequence: TGTGCAACCACAGGGACCTCCGGGGACACTGAAGCTTTCTTT.

This chain links TRBV19 with TRBJ1-1; maybe TRBD1 (5 bases). The ends were cut back, 1 base at V and 5 bases at J, with 11 bases in the middle. Germline V CDR1 and CDR2: LNHDA, SQIVND (reference sequence). CDR3 length: 14 amino acids. The DNA for the CDR3 is TGTGCCAGTAGTATAGTTTCGGGGGGGACTGAAGCTTTCTTT. It encodes CASSIVSGGTEAFF.

The rearrangement uses TRBV15 and TRBJ1-5; 9 bases map to TRBD1. Trimming took 0 bases from V and 4 from J; bases not matched to a gene: 7. Per the germline V gene, CDR1 is LNHNV and CDR2 is YYDKDF (reference sequence). The CDR3 is made up of 17 amino acids. This CDR3 is CATSRDSDRGKNQPQHF. DNA of the CDR3: TGTGCCACCAGCAGAGACTCGGACAGGGGCAAGAATCAGCCCCAGCATTTT.

The V gene is TRBV29-1, the J gene TRBJ2-2; D not resolved. Germline V gene sequence: CDR1 SQVTM, CDR2 ANQGSEA. The CDR3 is 14 amino acids. Trimming removed 8 bases from V and 0 bases from J, with 13 bases in between. The CDR3 spells CSSTGWPNTGELFF. The CDR3 region has the DNA TGCAGCTCCACTGGTTGGCCGAACACCGGGGAGCTGTTTTTT.

This sequence joins TRBV9 and TRBJ1-2; 10 bases line up with TRBD1. The V and J ends lost 3 bases and 6 bases, in that order; junction bases with no gene match: 5. The CDR3 consists of 14 residues. Germline V gene data show CDR1 as SGDLS and CDR2 as YYNGEE. The DNA of the CDR3 is TGTGCCAGCAGCGGCGGGACAGGGGTGGATGGCTACACCTTC. Encoded protein: CASSGGTGVDGYTF.

The chain links TRBV2 to TRBJ1-1; 9 nucleotides line up with TRBD1. Germline V gene lookup returns CDR1 SNHLY and CDR2 FYNNEI. J gave up 1 base and V 7 bases, and 4 bases lay outside the gene matches. The CDR3 contains 14 residues. For the CDR3, the DNA is TGTGCCAGCACCCCGGGACAGGGGAACACTGAAGCTTTCTTT. Residues: CASTPGQGNTEAFF.

The genes are TRBV3-1 (or the pseudogene TRBV3-2) and TRBJ1-1, with 8 bases matching TRBD1. This CDR3 has 15 residues. The germline V gene has CDR1 LGHDT and CDR2 YNNKEL (reference sequence). Trimming removed 3 bases from V and 1 base from J; junction bases left unmatched: 4. CDR3 protein: CASSHSGTGNTEAFF. CDR3 nucleotides: TGTGCCAGCAGCCACTCCGGGACAGGGAACACTGAAGCTTTCTTT.

The rearrangement joins TRBV7-2 to TRBJ1-1, with D unresolved. The CDR3 contains 13 residues. V lost 7 bases, J lost 1 base, and 10 bases lay in between. The germline V gene encodes CDR1 SGHTA and CDR2 FQGNSA. CDR3 in DNA: TGTGCCAGCACCATGGACCCGAACACTGAAGCTTTCTTT. It yields the protein CASTMDPNTEAFF.

In this sample, this clone turned up a few times. V usage is TRBV3-1 (or the pseudogene TRBV3-2) and J usage is TRBJ1-6; D unresolved. Germline V gene sequence: CDR1 LGHDT, CDR2 YNNKEL (reference sequence). Trimming took off 1 base at V and 0 bases at J, with 7 bases between the two ends. This CDR3 contains 16 residues. CDR3 DNA sequence: TGTGCCAGCAGCCAAGTGCACAGCTCCTATAATTCACCCCTCCACTTT. This translates into CASSQVHSSYNSPLHF.

The gene calls are TRBV28 and TRBJ2-7; 10 nucleotides match TRBD2. CDR3 length: 14 amino acids. Germline V gene sequence: CDR1 MDHEN, CDR2 SYDVKM. V trimming: 11 bases; J trimming: 7 bases; junction bases outside the gene matches: 14. CDR3 sequence reads: CASVKAGGPREQYF. CDR3 coding DNA: TGTGCCTCGGTCAAAGCGGGAGGGCCACGGGAGCAGTACTTC. The full variable domain, rest sourced from reference TRBV28 and TRBJ2-7, is DVKVTQSSRYLVKRTGEKVFLECVQDMDHENMFWYRQDPGLGLRLIYFSYDVKMKEKGDIPEGYSVSREKKERFSLILESASTNQTSMYLCASVKAGGPREQYFGPGTRLTVT.

The chain uses TRBV9 and TRBJ2-3; D possibly corresponds to TRBD2 (5 bases). Germline lookup yields CDR1 SGDLS and CDR2 YYNGEE. V lost 4 bases to trimming and J lost 4 bases, with 13 bases between them. The CDR3 runs 14 residues. The CDR3 region has the DNA TGTGCCAGCAGCCCCCATGCGGGTTCAGATACGCAGTATTTT. This gives the protein CASSPHAGSDTQYF.

The rearrangement joins TRBV5-1 to TRBJ1-1; D gene ambiguous. Germline V gene sequence: CDR1 SGHRS, CDR2 YFSETQ. Trimming left V 0 bases short and J 1 base short, with 7 bases between. This CDR3 contains 14 residues. The CDR3 DNA is TGCGCCAGCAGCTTGGCCAAGAAGAACACTGAAGCTTTCTTT. Translation gives CASSLAKKNTEAFF.

The V gene is TRBV28, the J gene TRBJ2-7; 10 bases are a match to TRBD1. V was clipped by 5 bases and J by 1 base; unmatched bases: 17. The CDR3 is made up of 19 amino acids. In germline, CDR1 is MDHEN, CDR2 SYDVKM. CDR3 sequence (DNA): TGTGCCAGCAGTAAAGGGGACAGGGGAGGTGTATTGGGTTCCTACGAGCAGTACTTC. Translated, it gives CASSKGDRGGVLGSYEQYF.

The V call is TRBV19, the J call TRBJ1-4; 11 bases agree with TRBD1. Trimming cost V 6 bases and J 6 bases; bases outside gene matches: 9. Per germline, CDR1 LNHDA and CDR2 SQIVND (reference sequence). The CDR3 extends over 16 amino acids. Here the CDR3 reads CASSARGQGAHEKLFF. CDR3 nucleotide sequence: TGTGCCAGTAGCGCCCGTGGACAGGGGGCTCATGAAAAACTGTTTTTT. Full variable domain (missing parts from reference TRBV19 and TRBJ1-4): DGGITQSPKYLFRKEGQNVTLSCEQNLNHDAMYWYRQDPGQGLRLIYYSQIVNDFQKGDIAEGYSVSREKKESFPLTVTSAQKNPTAFYLCASSARGQGAHEKLFFGSGTQLSVL.

The rearrangement links TRBV20-1 to TRBJ1-1, with TRBD1 matching 7 bases. Germline assignment: CDR1 DFQATT and CDR2 SNEGSKA (reference sequence). The V gene end was trimmed by 3 bases and the J gene end by 3 bases; junction bases not matched to a gene: 4. The CDR3 consists of 13 residues. The CDR3 region has the DNA TGCAGTGCTAGTTGGCAGGGGGACACTGAAGCTTTCTTT. Its protein product is CSASWQGDTEAFF.

On this clone: In the same sample, other DNA sequences code for this CDR3. The chain has TRBV27 and TRBJ1-5; 9 nucleotides agree with TRBD1. The V segment lost 6 bases and the J segment 6 bases; nucleotides outside the gene matches: 6. The CDR3 is 14 residues long. The germline V gene has CDR1 MNHEY and CDR2 SMNVEV (reference sequence). This CDR3 reads CASSPGTGSQPQHF. The CDR3, as DNA: TGTGCCAGCAGCCCCGGGACAGGGAGTCAGCCCCAGCATTTT.

V is TRBV19 and J is TRBJ1-6; a weak D match, TRBD1 (5 bases). Germline CDR1 reads LNHDA; CDR2 reads SQIVND (reference sequence). The CDR3 sequence is 15 residues long. Deletions cut 10 bases from V and 7 bases from J, with 20 bases between. The CDR3 region has the DNA TGTGCCACGGGCCCGGGACTCCTCGGAAATTCACCCCTCCACTTT. This encodes CATGPGLLGNSPLHF.

The chain carries TRBV30 and TRBJ1-1, with 8 bases that match TRBD1. With 4 bases clipped from V and 0 bases from J, the junction kept 7 bases outside the gene matches. In germline, CDR1 is GTSNPN, CDR2 SVGIG (reference sequence). CDR3 length: 15 residues. As DNA, the CDR3 is TGTGCCTGGAAACACAGGGGGACCATGAACACTGAAGCTTTCTTT. It specifies CAWKHRGTMNTEAFF.

The V and J genes are TRBV19 and TRBJ2-5, with D unclear. This CDR3 region has 13 residues. The V gene lost 1 base and the J gene lost 2 bases, with 5 bases spanning the gap. Per germline, CDR1 LNHDA and CDR2 SQIVND (reference sequence). CDR3 nucleotide sequence: TGTGCCAGTAGTATAGCCACACAAGAGACCCAGTACTTC. It specifies CASSIATQETQYF.